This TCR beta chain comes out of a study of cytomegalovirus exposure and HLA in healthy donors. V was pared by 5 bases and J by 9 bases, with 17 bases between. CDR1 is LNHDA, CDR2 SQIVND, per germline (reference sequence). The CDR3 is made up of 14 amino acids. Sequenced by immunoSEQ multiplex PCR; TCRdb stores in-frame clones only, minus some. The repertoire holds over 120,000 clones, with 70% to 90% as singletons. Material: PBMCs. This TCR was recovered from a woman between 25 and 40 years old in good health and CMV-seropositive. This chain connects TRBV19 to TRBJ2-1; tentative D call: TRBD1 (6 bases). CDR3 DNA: TGTGCCAGTAGTTTTTACAGGGATATAGGTGAGCAGTTCTTC. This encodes CASSFYRDIGEQFF. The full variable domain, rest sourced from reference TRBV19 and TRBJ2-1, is DGGITQSPKYLFRKEGQNVTLSCEQNLNHDAMYWYRQDPGQGLRLIYYSQIVNDFQKGDIAEGYSVSREKKESFPLTVTSAQKNPTAFYLCASSFYRDIGEQFFGPGTRLTVL.